The 24 T cell receptor beta chains reported below all come from one sample, sequenced in a study of blood T cells in healthy people across ages. For the second PCR, which ran for about 6 to 11 cycles, a sample-barcoded 5' primer and a J-beta primer mix were used. TCRdb fed the 5' RACE reads into MiXCR, producing one record per CDR3 protein. This table has about 1.8 million distinct CDR3 sequences, approximately 50% appearing once. Sequences were obtained from blood. Receptors originate from a woman aged 40 to 55 in good health.

The chain combines TRBV20-1 with TRBJ2-5; TRBD2 matches 7 bases. CDR1 and CDR2 (germline): DFQATT, SNEGSKA (reference sequence). The CDR3 has 15 amino acids. The J segment lost 0 bases and the V segment lost 0 bases, leaving 4 bases of the junction unmatched. CDR3 coding DNA: TGCAGTGCTAGAGATGGGAGGGCCCACCAAGAGACCCAGTACTTC. Its protein is CSARDGRAHQETQYF.

This clonotype was recorded a few times. The V and J genes are TRBV10-3 and TRBJ2-7; TRBD2 is a possible D gene (6 bases). CDR1 and CDR2 (germline): ENHRY, SYGVKD. The CDR3 has 14 amino acids. The ends were cut back, 0 bases at V and 2 bases at J, with 8 bases in the middle. The CDR3 DNA reads as TGTGCCATCAGTGAGTCCGGGAGCACCTACGAGCAGTACTTC. This gives the protein CAISESGSTYEQYF.

This chain connects TRBV5-1 to TRBJ1-2; no reliable D call. CDR1 is SGHRS and CDR2 is YFSETQ in the germline V gene. V was trimmed by 0 bases and J by 3 bases, leaving 15 bases between them. The CDR3 contains 16 residues. The CDR3 DNA follows: TGCGCCAGCAGCTTGGGTGTGGAGGGATTAGACTATGGCTACACCTTC. This gives the protein CASSLGVEGLDYGYTF.

This clonotype showed up just once. The chain links TRBV29-1 to TRBJ1-1; a weak D match, TRBD1 (6 bases). The CDR3 loop spans 15 amino acids. Germline CDR1 reads SQVTM; CDR2 reads ANQGSEA. V was clipped by 3 bases and J by 0 bases, with 14 bases between them. Written as DNA, the CDR3 is TGCAGCGTTGACCGGGGGCGAGGGATGAACACTGAAGCTTTCTTT. This sequence encodes CSVDRGRGMNTEAFF.

This chain uses TRBV29-1 with TRBJ2-1; 8 bases are shared with TRBD1. The V segment lost 4 bases and the J segment 2 bases; nucleotides outside the gene matches: 16. The germline CDR1 and CDR2 sequences are SQVTM and ANQGSEA. CDR3 length: 18 amino acids. CDR3 nucleotides: TGCAGCGTTGCGTGGGACAGGAACGCTTGGAGCCCCTACAATGAGCAGTTCTTC. Protein sequence: CSVAWDRNAWSPYNEQFF.

The chain is built from TRBV7-2 and TRBJ1-6; possible D gene TRBD1, 6 bases. Deletions cut 5 bases from V and 6 bases from J, with 14 bases between. The CDR3 spans 15 residues. Germline CDR1 reads SGHTA; CDR2 reads FQGNSA. Here the CDR3 reads CASSDRQALNSPLHF. The CDR3 coding sequence is TGTGCCAGCAGCGACCGACAGGCCCTTAATTCACCCCTCCACTTT.

The chain has TRBV20-1 and TRBJ2-7, with 7 positions matching TRBD1. Germline V gives CDR1 DFQATT, CDR2 SNEGSKA (reference sequence). The CDR3 sequence is 10 residues long. The J segment lost 12 bases and the V segment lost 3 bases, leaving 5 bases of the junction unmatched. The CDR3 nucleotides are TGCAGTGCTAGCCGGGACAGTCTGTACTTC. As protein: CSASRDSLYF.

The rearrangement links TRBV7-2 to TRBJ2-1; possibly TRBD1 or TRBD2 for D (7 bases each). V shed 6 bases and J shed 5 bases, with 17 bases lying between them. Germline V gives CDR1 SGHTA, CDR2 FQGNSA. The CDR3 consists of 15 residues. The DNA for the CDR3 is TGTGCCAGCAGGTCTAGCAGGGGGGGGAACAATGAGCAGTTCTTC. Amino acid sequence: CASRSSRGGNNEQFF.

This chain connects TRBV3-1 to TRBJ2-1, with 7 nucleotides matching TRBD2. Germline V CDR1 and CDR2: LGHDT, YNNKEL (reference sequence). After removal of 2 bases from V and 13 bases from J, the junction contained 11 bases not matched to a gene. The CDR3 is 14 residues long. The CDR3 reads CASSQLASGETQFF. CDR3 bases: TGTGCCAGCAGCCAACTGGCTAGCGGTGAGACCCAGTTCTTC.

V is TRBV27 and J is TRBJ2-6; D might be TRBD1 (6 bases). The CDR3 has 19 residues. The germline V and J ends were trimmed by 2 bases and 1 base, with 18 bases remaining between them. Germline lookup yields CDR1 MNHEY and CDR2 SMNVEV (reference sequence). Here the CDR3 reads CASSLLAGTLTSGANVLTF. DNA for the CDR3: TGTGCCAGCAGTTTACTGGCCGGGACACTTACTTCTGGGGCCAACGTCCTGACTTTC.

A few counts support this clonotype. The genes are TRBV15 and TRBJ1-2; D gene unclear. The CDR3 totals 16 residues. V was cut by 0 bases and J by 5 bases, with 16 bases left in between. Germline CDR1 LNHNV, CDR2 YYDKDF (reference sequence). The CDR3, as DNA: TGTGCCACCAGCAGAGATCCGGCGGGCAGAACGTATGGCTACACCTTC. It is translated as CATSRDPAGRTYGYTF.

The V call is TRBV28, the J call TRBJ2-1; 8 nucleotides line up with TRBD2. The V and J ends lost 5 bases and 0 bases, in that order; junction bases with no gene match: 9. CDR1 is MDHEN, CDR2 SYDVKM, per germline. The CDR3 covers 17 residues. The CDR3 here is CASSPSGGMSSYNEQFF. The CDR3 region has the DNA TGTGCCAGCAGTCCCAGCGGGGGAATGAGCTCCTACAATGAGCAGTTCTTC.

The chain joins TRBV29-1 to TRBJ2-5, with D perhaps matching TRBD2 (5 bases). The CDR3 sequence is 12 residues long. Germline V CDR1 and CDR2: SQVTM, ANQGSEA. V lost 8 bases and J lost 2, with 12 bases in between. CDR3 loop: CSSRTGQETQYF. The DNA for the CDR3 is TGCAGCTCACGGACGGGGCAAGAGACCCAGTACTTC.

V usage is TRBV7-2 and J usage is TRBJ2-5; maybe TRBD2 (6 bases). V was pared by 4 bases and J by 4 bases, with 13 bases between. Germline loops: CDR1 SGHTA, CDR2 FQGNSA. There are 14 residues in the CDR3. The DNA of the CDR3 is TGTGCCAGCAGCTCCCAAATGGGGGGAGAGACCCAGTACTTC. Amino acid sequence: CASSSQMGGETQYF.

V and J are TRBV7-2 and TRBJ1-2; perhaps TRBD1 as D (5 bases). The CDR3 runs 18 residues. Trimming shortened V by 5 bases and J by 10 bases, and 32 bases separated the two germline ends. The V gene's germline CDR1 is SGHTA and CDR2 FQGNSA. The CDR3 loop reads CASSPWTFVEGPGDDYTF. The CDR3, as DNA: TGTGCCAGCAGCCCCTGGACTTTTGTGGAGGGACCCGGCGATGACTACACCTTC.

This clonotype was detected ten times or more. This chain links TRBV9 with TRBJ1-1; TRBD1 aligns across 7 bases. Looked up from germline, CDR1 is SGDLS and CDR2 is YYNGEE. CDR3 size: 13 residues. V lost 5 bases, J lost 1 base, and 2 bases stayed unmatched. CDR3 sequence (DNA): TGTGCCAGCAGTGACAGGGAGAACACTGAAGCTTTCTTT. It encodes CASSDRENTEAFF.

The chain is built from TRBV6-6 and TRBJ2-1; 8 nucleotides line up with TRBD1. The germline V gene encodes CDR1 MNHNY and CDR2 SVGAGI (reference sequence). J was trimmed by 7 bases and V by 7 bases; bases with no gene match: 12. This CDR3 comprises 15 residues. The CDR3 nucleotides are TGTGCCAGCAACTACGACGGACAGGGAACTAATGAGCAGTTCTTC. It translates to CASNYDGQGTNEQFF.

The J gene is TRBJ1-5, the V gene TRBV10-3; 8 bases line up with TRBD1. Germline loops: CDR1 ENHRY, CDR2 SYGVKD. The V gene end was trimmed by 2 bases and the J gene end by 0 bases; junction bases not matched to a gene: 9. This CDR3 contains 18 residues. CDR3 sequence: CAISESPPTGGSNQPQHF. The CDR3 bases are TGTGCCATCAGTGAGAGCCCCCCTACAGGGGGTAGCAATCAGCCCCAGCATTTT.

This chain joins TRBV7-2 and TRBJ2-6; D tentatively reads TRBD1 or TRBD2 (6 bases each). The V and J ends lost 1 base and 4 bases respectively, with 17 bases between them. The CDR3 runs to 18 residues. Germline V lookup: CDR1 SGHTA, CDR2 FQGNSA. DNA for the CDR3: TGTGCCAGCAGCTTAGATGGGGGGCAATACTCAGGGGCCAACGTCCTGACTTTC. It translates to CASSLDGGQYSGANVLTF.

The rearrangement uses TRBV27 and TRBJ1-2; 9 bases are a match to TRBD1. The junction had 7 bases not matched to a gene; V was cut back by 4 bases and J by 4 bases. Germline V lookup: CDR1 MNHEY, CDR2 SMNVEV (reference sequence). The CDR3 totals 15 residues. This chain's CDR3 is CASSSTGGSSYGYTF. In nucleotides, the CDR3 is TGTGCCAGCAGTTCAACAGGGGGCTCCTCCTATGGCTACACCTTC.

The rearrangement uses TRBV4-3 and TRBJ1-5; D not certain. CDR3 length: 9 amino acids. Looked up from germline, CDR1 is LGHNA and CDR2 is YSLEER. The germline V and J ends were trimmed by 7 bases and 5 bases, with 0 bases remaining between them. CDR3 in DNA: TGCGCCAGCAATCAGCCCCAGCATTTT. This gives the protein CASNQPQHF.

V is TRBV7-2 and J is TRBJ2-1; 12 bases are a match to TRBD2. Germline lookup yields CDR1 SGHTA and CDR2 FQGNSA. Trimming took 0 bases from V and 5 from J; bases not matched to a gene: 2. This CDR3 has 16 amino acids. The CDR3 bases are TGTGCCAGCAGCTTAGCCCCTAGCGGGGGGGACAATGAGCAGTTCTTC. This encodes CASSLAPSGGDNEQFF. Using reference TRBV7-2 and TRBJ2-1 for the parts outside the CDR3, the full variable domain is GAGVSQSPSNKVTEKGKDVELRCDPISGHTALYWYRQSLGQGLEFLIYFQGNSAPDKSGLPSDRFSAERTGGSVSTLTIQRTQQEDSAVYLCASSLAPSGGDNEQFFGPGTRLTVL.

The V and J genes are TRBV7-9 and TRBJ1-2; 7 bases are shared with TRBD1. Germline loops: CDR1 SEHNR, CDR2 FQNEAQ (reference sequence). The trim removed 5 bases at V and 1 base at J, leaving 7 bases unmatched. The CDR3 consists of 15 residues. In nucleotides, the CDR3 is TGTGCCAGCAGCAGCCGGGACAGTAATAACTATGGCTACACCTTC. Translating gives CASSSRDSNNYGYTF.

The V call is TRBV15, the J call TRBJ2-5; 10 bases are shared with TRBD1. The CDR3 extends over 17 amino acids. V lost 4 bases to trimming and J lost 5 bases; unmatched junction nucleotides: 13. Germline V gives CDR1 LNHNV, CDR2 YYDKDF (reference sequence). CDR3 nucleotide sequence: TGTGCCACCAGCAAAGCTGGGACAGGGGCCATCTTCGAGACCCAGTACTTC. Translation: CATSKAGTGAIFETQYF.